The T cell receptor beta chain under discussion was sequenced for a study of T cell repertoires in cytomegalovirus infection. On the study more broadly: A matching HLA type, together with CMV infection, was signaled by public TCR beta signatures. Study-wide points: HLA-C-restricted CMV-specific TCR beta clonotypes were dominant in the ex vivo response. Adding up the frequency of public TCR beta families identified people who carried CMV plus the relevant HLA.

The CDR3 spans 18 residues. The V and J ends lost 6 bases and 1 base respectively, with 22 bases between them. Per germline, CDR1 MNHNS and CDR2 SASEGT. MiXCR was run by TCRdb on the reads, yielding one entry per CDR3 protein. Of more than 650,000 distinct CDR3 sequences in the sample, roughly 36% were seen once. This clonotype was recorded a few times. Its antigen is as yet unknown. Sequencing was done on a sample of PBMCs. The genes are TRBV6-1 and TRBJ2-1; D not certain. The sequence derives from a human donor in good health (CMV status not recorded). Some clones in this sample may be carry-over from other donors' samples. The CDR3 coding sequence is TGTGCCAGCAGCCCGCTGGGCACCGCAGACCTTTCCTACAATGAGCAGTTCTTC. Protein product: CASSPLGTADLSYNEQFF.